Listed here are 8 T cell receptor beta chains from one sample, sequenced in a study of blood T cell repertoires in COVID-19. TCRdb's table, derived via immunoSEQ multiplex PCR, lists solely in-frame clones and lacks some. The sample lists 110,000 to 150,000 clones, roughly 87% occurring once. The sample comprised peripheral blood. The receptors derive from a man in his 70s with acute or convalescent COVID-19.

V usage is TRBV24-1 and J usage is TRBJ2-5; perhaps TRBD1 as D (5 bases). Trimming took off 1 base at V and 4 bases at J, with 12 bases between the two ends. CDR1 is KGHDR, CDR2 SFDVKD, per germline. The CDR3 extends over 15 amino acids. The chain's CDR3 is CATSDFQGRGETQYF. Written as DNA, the CDR3 is TGTGCCACCAGTGATTTCCAGGGAAGAGGAGAGACCCAGTACTTC.

V gene TRBV6-2 or TRBV6-3 combines with J gene TRBJ1-6; D remains unclear. V lost 0 bases to trimming and J lost 10 bases, with 13 bases between them. Germline V gene sequence: CDR1 MNHEY, CDR2 SVGEGT. The CDR3 is 15 amino acids. This CDR3 is CASSYSSQSHSPLHF. The CDR3 bases are TGTGCCAGCAGTTACTCGTCCCAGTCCCACTCACCCCTCCACTTT.

The CDR3 here is CASSLTGEGYTEAFF. CDR3 nucleotide sequence: TGTGCCAGCAGCTTGACAGGGGAGGGGTACACTGAAGCTTTCTTT. The chain links TRBV7-9 to TRBJ1-1; 8 bases map to TRBD1. Looked up from germline, CDR1 is SEHNR and CDR2 is FQNEAQ (reference sequence). Trimming took 3 bases from V and 3 from J; bases not matched to a gene: 6. The length of the CDR3 is 15 residues.

In its sample, this clone was seen a few times. This rearrangement joins TRBV19 to TRBJ1-5; a possible D gene is TRBD1 (6 bases). The germline V gene encodes CDR1 LNHDA and CDR2 SQIVND (reference sequence). Trimming cost V 5 bases and J 1 base, with 15 bases left between them. This CDR3 is 16 amino acids long. CDR3 sequence reads: CASSYQGSRSNQPQHF. The CDR3 nucleotides are TGTGCCAGTAGTTACCAGGGGAGTAGAAGCAATCAGCCCCAGCATTTT.

The chain joins TRBV2 to TRBJ2-5; TRBD1 aligns across 10 bases. The germline V gene has CDR1 SNHLY and CDR2 FYNNEI. The CDR3 length is 16 residues. V lost 6 bases and J lost 5; bases outside the gene matches: 12. CDR3 coding DNA: TGTGCCAGCAGAGAGGGACAGGGGCTAATAGGGGAGACCCAGTACTTC. It yields the protein CASREGQGLIGETQYF.

The V call is TRBV7-3, the J call TRBJ1-1; no clear D gene. Trimming shortened V by 10 bases and J by 2 bases, and 14 bases separated the two germline ends. The CDR3 totals 13 residues. CDR1 is SGHTA and CDR2 is FQGTGA in the germline V gene. The CDR3 DNA follows: TGTGCCACCTCGGGATCACCTAACACTGAAGCTTTCTTT. As protein: CATSGSPNTEAFF.

The table lists this clone with a count of one. V gene TRBV3-1 (or the pseudogene TRBV3-2) combines with J gene TRBJ2-7; TRBD2 aligns across 9 bases. The CDR3 extends over 15 amino acids. The V gene's germline CDR1 is LGHDT and CDR2 YNNKEL (reference sequence). Losses at the gene ends were 1 base for V and 3 bases for J; bases not matched to a gene: 4. Here the CDR3 reads CASSQGPSGDYEQYF. CDR3 nucleotides: TGTGCCAGCAGCCAAGGGCCTAGCGGGGACTACGAGCAGTACTTC.

This sequence joins TRBV28 and TRBJ1-2, with 7 bases matching TRBD1. Germline V lookup: CDR1 MDHEN, CDR2 SYDVKM. This CDR3 has 14 amino acids. V lost 3 bases, J lost 2 bases, and 3 bases stayed unmatched. The CDR3 nucleotides read TGTGCCAGCAGTTTGGAGGGGGCGAACTATGGCTACACCTTC. This codes for CASSLEGANYGYTF.